Below, 29 T cell receptor beta chains from the same sample are listed, as sequenced in a study of cytomegalovirus exposure and HLA in healthy donors (dated by TCRdb to the late 2010s). The library relied on the immunoSEQ multiplex PCR assay. This is the immuneACCESS table as TCRdb keeps it, with only in-frame sequences that have V and J called. A part of the clones is gone; compared with another copy, unresolved V genes explain less than half, and the rest is unexplained. This sample gives under 50,000 clones in total; 93% of them show up just once. Approximately 2.1% of the sample is held by the ten biggest clonotypes. Input material: PBMCs. These receptors came from a woman under 30 in good health and CMV-seronegative.

Only a few counts were recorded for this clone. This chain uses TRBV19 with TRBJ2-1, with D possibly TRBD2 on 7 matching bases. The CDR3 is made up of 15 amino acids. The V and J ends lost 3 bases and 5 bases respectively, with 14 bases between them. CDR1 LNHDA and CDR2 SQIVND come from the germline V gene (reference sequence). DNA of the CDR3: TGTGCCAGTAGTATGGGGGCTAGCGGCGACAATGAGCAGTTCTTC. It encodes CASSMGASGDNEQFF.

The chain links TRBV18 to TRBJ2-1, with TRBD1 identical over 7 bases. V lost 7 bases to trimming and J lost 8 bases; unmatched junction nucleotides: 17. The V gene's germline CDR1 is KGHSH and CDR2 LQKENI. The CDR3 totals 16 residues. This CDR3 reads CASYNRGSTRGDEQFF. CDR3 bases: TGTGCCAGCTACAACAGGGGTAGTACTAGAGGCGATGAGCAGTTCTTC.

The V and J genes are TRBV28 and TRBJ2-7; D is possibly TRBD2 (5 bases). This CDR3 spans 15 amino acids. Germline V gives CDR1 MDHEN, CDR2 SYDVKM. Trimming shortened V by 10 bases and J by 1 base, and 20 bases separated the two germline ends. The CDR3 bases are TGTGCCACCTCCTTCGCGGGTAAGCCTTCCTACGAGCAGTACTTC. Its translation: CATSFAGKPSYEQYF.

The rearrangement uses TRBV19 and TRBJ1-3; 7 bases are a match to TRBD1. Per germline, CDR1 LNHDA and CDR2 SQIVND (reference sequence). Trimming removed 6 bases from V and 4 bases from J; junction bases left unmatched: 3. CDR3 size: 13 residues. The CDR3 DNA is TGTGCCAGTAGACAGGGGACGGGAAACACCATATATTTT. This gives the protein CASRQGTGNTIYF.

This chain uses TRBV19 with TRBJ2-7, with D perhaps TRBD1 (6 bases). CDR3 length: 13 residues. Germline CDR1 is LNHDA and CDR2 is SQIVND (reference sequence). The V end lost 10 bases, the J end lost 3 bases, and 16 bases lay between the germline ends. The chain's CDR3 is CATAQDRNYEQYF. The CDR3, as DNA: TGTGCCACCGCTCAGGACAGAAACTACGAGCAGTACTTC. Looking up the rest from reference TRBV19 and TRBJ2-7 gives the full variable domain: DGGITQSPKYLFRKEGQNVTLSCEQNLNHDAMYWYRQDPGQGLRLIYYSQIVNDFQKGDIAEGYSVSREKKESFPLTVTSAQKNPTAFYLCATAQDRNYEQYFGPGTRLTVT.

This sequence joins TRBV19 and TRBJ2-5; 9 nucleotides match TRBD1. The CDR3 is 16 amino acids. Trimming cost V 1 base and J 4 bases; bases outside gene matches: 7. The germline V gene has CDR1 LNHDA and CDR2 SQIVND (reference sequence). The CDR3 DNA follows: TGTGCCAGTAGTATAGTCCCGGGACAGGGAGCAGAGACCCAGTACTTC. Encoded protein: CASSIVPGQGAETQYF.

The table lists this clone with a count of one. The gene calls are TRBV29-1 and TRBJ2-7; weak D call: TRBD1 (6 bases). The CDR3 consists of 11 residues. Germline V gene lookup returns CDR1 SQVTM and CDR2 ANQGSEA. Deletions cut 7 bases from V and 5 bases from J, with 12 bases between. DNA for the CDR3: TGCAGCGGACTACAGGGAAACGAGCAGTACTTC. Translating gives CSGLQGNEQYF.

The J gene is TRBJ2-7, the V gene TRBV6-1; no clear D gene. Germline CDR1 reads MNHNS; CDR2 reads SASEGT. The CDR3 is made up of 17 amino acids. Trimming removed 0 bases at V and 4 bases at J, with 19 bases between. The CDR3 DNA sequence: TGTGCCAGCAGTGAAGCGGCTCTTGTCGCGATGACTTACGAGCAGTACTTC. It translates to CASSEAALVAMTYEQYF.

V and J are TRBV5-6 and TRBJ1-2; tentative D call: TRBD1 (6 bases). The length of the CDR3 is 14 residues. Trimming cost V 3 bases and J 10 bases, with 19 bases left between them. CDR1 is SGHDT, CDR2 YYEEEE, per germline. CDR3 amino acids: CASSSWTVLVDYTF. DNA of the CDR3: TGTGCCAGCAGCTCCTGGACAGTCCTAGTTGACTACACCTTC.

This chain links TRBV5-1 with TRBJ2-7; the D is unclear. Trimming left V 0 bases short and J 4 bases short, with 14 bases between. Germline V gene sequence: CDR1 SGHRS, CDR2 YFSETQ. The CDR3 is 15 amino acids. CDR3 region: CASSLARSTDYEQYF. Written as DNA, the CDR3 is TGCGCCAGCAGCTTGGCCAGGTCCACAGATTACGAGCAGTACTTC. The full variable domain, in which reference TRBV5-1 and TRBJ2-7 provide the parts outside the CDR3, is KAGVTQTPRYLIKTRGQQVTLSCSPISGHRSVSWYQQTPGQGLQFLFEYFSETQRNKGNFPGRFSGRQFSNSRSEMNVSTLELGDSALYLCASSLARSTDYEQYFGPGTRLTVT.

The chain combines TRBV9 with TRBJ1-3; D not certain. The germline V and J ends were trimmed by 8 bases and 10 bases, with 19 bases remaining between them. The V gene's germline CDR1 is SGDLS and CDR2 YYNGEE. The CDR3 has 13 residues. Here the CDR3 reads CASAGAGYPTIYF. CDR3 DNA sequence: TGTGCCAGTGCGGGTGCAGGTTATCCGACCATATATTTT.

The chain carries TRBV11-2 and TRBJ2-6; possibly TRBD2 for D (6 bases). This CDR3 has 18 residues. Germline CDR1 and CDR2: SGHAT and FQNNGV. The V gene lost 0 bases and the J gene lost 2 bases, with 14 bases spanning the gap. This chain's CDR3 is CASSLDRGRLAGANVLTF. The CDR3 bases are TGTGCCAGCAGCTTAGATCGGGGGAGGCTAGCTGGGGCCAACGTCCTGACTTTC.

V gene TRBV19 combines with J gene TRBJ1-5; 12 positions match TRBD1. Germline-derived CDR1 and CDR2 are LNHDA and SQIVND (reference sequence). This CDR3 is built from 18 residues. The V gene end was trimmed by 0 bases and the J gene end by 3 bases; junction bases not matched to a gene: 6. The chain's CDR3 is CASSIESGQGAFNQPQHF. The CDR3, as DNA: TGTGCCAGTAGTATAGAGTCGGGACAGGGGGCTTTCAATCAGCCCCAGCATTTT.

The J gene is TRBJ1-1, the V gene TRBV9; no clear D. CDR1 is SGDLS, CDR2 YYNGEE, per germline. V was clipped by 3 bases and J by 3 bases, with 9 bases between them. The CDR3 runs 13 residues. DNA for the CDR3: TGTGCCAGCAGCGCAGACGGGTACACTGAAGCTTTCTTT. Residues: CASSADGYTEAFF.

This clone occurred a few times. This chain joins TRBV6-6 and TRBJ2-5, with a weak D call TRBD2 (6 bases). The CDR3 covers 15 residues. The V gene's germline CDR1 is MNHNY and CDR2 SVGAGI (reference sequence). Between the trimmed V and J ends, which lost 3 bases and 1 base, there was a span of 12 bases. CDR3 DNA: TGTGCCAGCAGTTATGCCCCGGGAGCCCAAGAGACCCAGTACTTC. It codes for CASSYAPGAQETQYF.

The chain uses TRBV6-1 and TRBJ2-3, with 9 bases matching TRBD2. The trim removed 2 bases at V and 2 bases at J, leaving 8 bases unmatched. Germline loops: CDR1 MNHNS, CDR2 SASEGT. CDR3 size: 17 residues. CDR3 protein: CASSEPLGGRVTDTQYF. CDR3 bases: TGTGCCAGCAGTGAACCACTCGGCGGGAGGGTCACAGATACGCAGTATTTT.

The CDR3 here is CAISGVRGDTEAFF. CDR3 sequence (DNA): TGTGCCATCAGTGGAGTTCGGGGAGACACTGAAGCTTTCTTT. The V and J genes are TRBV10-3 and TRBJ1-1; D remains unclear. The CDR3 is 14 amino acids. Trimming took 4 bases from V and 3 from J, leaving 12 bases between them. Germline loops: CDR1 ENHRY, CDR2 SYGVKD.

This rearrangement joins TRBV9 to TRBJ2-1; 10 bases are a match to TRBD1. Germline CDR1 reads SGDLS; CDR2 reads YYNGEE. V dropped 2 bases and J dropped 0; count of bases not matched to a gene: 8. The CDR3 spans 18 residues. The CDR3 DNA reads as TGTGCCAGCAGCGTGCGGACAGGGGGAAGAAGCTCCTACAATGAGCAGTTCTTC. As protein: CASSVRTGGRSSYNEQFF.

Points on this clone: One end of the junction does not line up with germline, which may come from a read error. V gene TRBV7-3 combines with J gene TRBJ2-7; TRBD1 is a possible D gene (7 bases). This CDR3 spans 13 amino acids. In germline, CDR1 is SGHTA, CDR2 FQGTGA. The CDR3 region is CASSLTGAGEQYF. DNA for the CDR3: TGTGCCAGCAGCCTAACAGGGGCGGGAGAGCAGTACTTC.

The V call is TRBV20-1, the J call TRBJ1-2; 7 bases map to TRBD1. This CDR3 region has 11 residues. J gave up 7 bases and V 8 bases, and 7 bases lay outside the gene matches. Germline V gene data show CDR1 as DFQATT and CDR2 as SNEGSKA (reference sequence). This CDR3 is CSSTGDRGYTF. CDR3 bases: TGCAGTTCTACAGGGGACCGTGGCTACACCTTC.

The rearrangement joins TRBV5-4 to TRBJ2-2, with TRBD2 matching 10 bases. CDR1 and CDR2 (germline): SGHNT, YYREEE (reference sequence). After removal of 0 bases from V and 1 base from J, the junction contained 3 bases not matched to a gene. The length of the CDR3 is 17 residues. CDR3 sequence reads: CASSLVTSGLNTGELFF. The CDR3, as DNA: TGTGCCAGCAGCTTGGTGACTAGCGGGCTGAACACCGGGGAGCTGTTTTTT.

This sequence joins TRBV7-9 and TRBJ2-7; the D gene is possibly TRBD1 (6 bases). The CDR3 spans 17 residues. Germline V lookup: CDR1 SEHNR, CDR2 FQNEAQ (reference sequence). V was clipped by 2 bases and J by 0 bases, with 17 bases between them. This CDR3 is CASSLKGGHLNSYEQYF. CDR3 bases: TGTGCCAGCAGCTTAAAAGGGGGACACCTAAACTCCTACGAGCAGTACTTC.

V is TRBV4-1 and J is TRBJ2-7; the match to TRBD2 covers 10 bases. This CDR3 is 16 amino acids long. V was clipped by 2 bases and J by 2 bases; unmatched bases: 6. Germline CDR1 reads MGHRA; CDR2 reads YSYEKL. Written as DNA, the CDR3 is TGCGCCAGCAGCCAACAAATCAGCGGGGGGGCCTACGAGCAGTACTTC. This encodes CASSQQISGGAYEQYF.

The CDR3 DNA follows: TGTGCCAGCAGTGAATGGAGAGGGAACACCATATATTTT. Translation gives CASSEWRGNTIYF. The V and J genes are TRBV25-1 and TRBJ1-3, with D uncertain. CDR3 size: 13 residues. The germline CDR1 and CDR2 sequences are MGHDK and SYGVNS. Trimming shortened V by 1 base and J by 7 bases, and 8 bases separated the two germline ends.

The rearrangement joins TRBV5-6 to TRBJ2-3, with a weak D call TRBD1 (6 bases). The CDR3 is made up of 15 amino acids. Germline lookup yields CDR1 SGHDT and CDR2 YYEEEE. Trimming cost V 4 bases and J 3 bases, with 15 bases left between them. In DNA form, the CDR3 reads TGTGCCAGCAGCGTCTACAGGGTAGGAACAGATACGCAGTATTTT. This encodes CASSVYRVGTDTQYF.

The genes are TRBV6-6 and TRBJ1-6; TRBD1 is a possible D gene (5 bases). Trimming took off 6 bases at V and 7 bases at J, with 19 bases between the two ends. CDR1 and CDR2 from the germline V gene are MNHNY and SVGAGI (reference sequence). This CDR3 is 16 amino acids long. CDR3 nucleotides: TGTGCCAGCAGAGCTAGTGGGGGAGGCGGAAATTCACCCCTCCACTTT. This translates into CASRASGGGGNSPLHF.

V is TRBV6-5 and J is TRBJ2-3, with 11 bases that match TRBD1. With 6 bases clipped from V and 7 bases from J, the junction kept 9 bases outside the gene matches. Germline assignment: CDR1 MNHEY and CDR2 SVGAGI. The CDR3 consists of 15 residues. This CDR3 reads CASSLGQGALNTQYF. As DNA, the CDR3 is TGTGCCAGCAGCCTCGGACAGGGGGCGTTAAATACGCAGTATTTT.

This chain connects TRBV9 to TRBJ1-2; 8 nucleotides line up with TRBD1. CDR1 is SGDLS, CDR2 YYNGEE, per germline. The V segment lost 0 bases and the J segment 6 bases; nucleotides outside the gene matches: 7. CDR3 length equals 15 residues. In nucleotides, the CDR3 is TGTGCCAGCAGCGTAGGGGTACAGGGGGAGAATGGCTACACCTTC. It is translated as CASSVGVQGENGYTF.

CDR3 bases: TGTGCCAGCAGCTCGGGACTAGCGACCGATGAGCAGTTCTTC. Encoded protein: CASSSGLATDEQFF. The gene calls are TRBV11-2 and TRBJ2-1, with 10 bases identical to TRBD2. The germline V gene encodes CDR1 SGHAT and CDR2 FQNNGV. Trimming cost V 4 bases and J 8 bases; bases outside gene matches: 5. CDR3 length: 14 amino acids.